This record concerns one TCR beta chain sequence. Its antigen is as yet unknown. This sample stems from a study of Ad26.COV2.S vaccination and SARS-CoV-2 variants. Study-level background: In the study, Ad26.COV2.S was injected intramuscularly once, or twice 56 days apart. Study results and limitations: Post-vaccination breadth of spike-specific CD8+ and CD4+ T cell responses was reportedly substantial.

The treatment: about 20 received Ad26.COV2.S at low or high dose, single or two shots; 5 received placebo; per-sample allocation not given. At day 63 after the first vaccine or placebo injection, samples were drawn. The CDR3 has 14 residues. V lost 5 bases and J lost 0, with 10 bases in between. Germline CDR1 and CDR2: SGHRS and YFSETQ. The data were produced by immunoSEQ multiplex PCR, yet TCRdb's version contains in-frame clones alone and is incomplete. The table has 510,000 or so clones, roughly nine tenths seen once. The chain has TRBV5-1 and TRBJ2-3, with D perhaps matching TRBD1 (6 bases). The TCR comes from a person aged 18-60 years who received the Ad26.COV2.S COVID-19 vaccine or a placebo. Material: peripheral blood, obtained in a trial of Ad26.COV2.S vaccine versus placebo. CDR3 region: CASSFGQSTDTQYF. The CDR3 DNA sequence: TGCGCCAGCAGTTTCGGACAGAGCACAGATACGCAGTATTTT.